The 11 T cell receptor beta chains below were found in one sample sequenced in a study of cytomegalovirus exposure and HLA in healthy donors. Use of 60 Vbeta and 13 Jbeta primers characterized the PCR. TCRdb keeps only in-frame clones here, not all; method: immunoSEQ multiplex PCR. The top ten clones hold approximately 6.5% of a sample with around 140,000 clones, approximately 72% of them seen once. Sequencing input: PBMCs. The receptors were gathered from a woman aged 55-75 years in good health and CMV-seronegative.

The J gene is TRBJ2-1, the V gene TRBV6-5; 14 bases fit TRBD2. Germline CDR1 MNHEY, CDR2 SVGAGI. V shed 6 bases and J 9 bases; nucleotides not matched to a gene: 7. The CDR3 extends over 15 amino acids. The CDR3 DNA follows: TGTGCCAGCAGACTAGGACTAGCGGGGGGCCTTGAGCAGTTCTTC. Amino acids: CASRLGLAGGLEQFF.

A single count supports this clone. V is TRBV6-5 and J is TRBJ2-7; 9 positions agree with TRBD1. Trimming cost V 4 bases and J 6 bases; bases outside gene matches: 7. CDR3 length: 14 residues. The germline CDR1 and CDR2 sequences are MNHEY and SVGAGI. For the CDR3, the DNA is TGTGCCAGCAGTTCTACCGGGACAGGGTTCGAGCAGTACTTC. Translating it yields CASSSTGTGFEQYF.

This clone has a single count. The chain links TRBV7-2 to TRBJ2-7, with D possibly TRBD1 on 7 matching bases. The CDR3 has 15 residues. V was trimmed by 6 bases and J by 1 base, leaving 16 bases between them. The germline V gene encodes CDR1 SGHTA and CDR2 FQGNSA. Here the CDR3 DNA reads TGTGCCAGCAGGAGACGGGGGACAGAGTCCTACGAGCAGTACTTC. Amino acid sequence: CASRRRGTESYEQYF.

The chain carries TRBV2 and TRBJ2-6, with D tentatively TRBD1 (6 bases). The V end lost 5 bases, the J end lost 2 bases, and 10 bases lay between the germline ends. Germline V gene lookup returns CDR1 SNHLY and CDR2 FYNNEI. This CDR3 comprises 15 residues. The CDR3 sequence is CASSLGQAGANVLTF. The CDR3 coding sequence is TGTGCCAGCAGTTTGGGACAAGCTGGGGCCAACGTCCTGACTTTC.

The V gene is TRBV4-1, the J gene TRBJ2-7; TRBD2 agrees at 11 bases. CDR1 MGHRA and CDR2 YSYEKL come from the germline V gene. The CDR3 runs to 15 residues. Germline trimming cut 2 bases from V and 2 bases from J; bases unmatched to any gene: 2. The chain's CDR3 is CASSQLAGGPYEQYF. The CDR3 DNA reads TGCGCCAGCAGCCAACTAGCGGGAGGCCCCTACGAGCAGTACTTC.

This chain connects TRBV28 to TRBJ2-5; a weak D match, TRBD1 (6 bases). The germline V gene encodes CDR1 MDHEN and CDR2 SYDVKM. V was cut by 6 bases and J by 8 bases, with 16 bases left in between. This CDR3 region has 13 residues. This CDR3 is CASSPGQGRTQYF. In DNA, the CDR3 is TGTGCCAGCAGCCCCGGGCAGGGGAGAACCCAGTACTTC.

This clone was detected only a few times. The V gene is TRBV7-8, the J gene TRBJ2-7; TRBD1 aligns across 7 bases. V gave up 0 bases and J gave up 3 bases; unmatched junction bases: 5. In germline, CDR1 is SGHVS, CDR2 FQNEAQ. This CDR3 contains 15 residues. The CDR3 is CASSLAGQIHYEQYF. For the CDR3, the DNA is TGTGCCAGCAGCTTAGCGGGACAGATCCACTACGAGCAGTACTTC.

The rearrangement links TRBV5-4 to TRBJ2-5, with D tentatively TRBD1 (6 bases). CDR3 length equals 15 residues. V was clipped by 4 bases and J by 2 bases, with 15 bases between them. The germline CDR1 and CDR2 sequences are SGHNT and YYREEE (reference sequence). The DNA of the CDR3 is TGTGCCAGCAGCCCTTCACAGGGTAGGCAAGAGACCCAGTACTTC. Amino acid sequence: CASSPSQGRQETQYF.

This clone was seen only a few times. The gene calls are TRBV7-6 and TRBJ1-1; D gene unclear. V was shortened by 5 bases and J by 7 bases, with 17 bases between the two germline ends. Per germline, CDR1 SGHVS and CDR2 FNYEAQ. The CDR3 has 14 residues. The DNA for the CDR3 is TGTGCCAGCAGCACTAGGGAACTGATCAATGAAGCTTTCTTT. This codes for CASSTRELINEAFF. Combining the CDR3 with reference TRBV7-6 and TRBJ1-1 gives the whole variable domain GAGVSQSPRYKVTKRGQDVALRCDPISGHVSLYWYRQALGQGPEFLTYFNYEAQQDKSGLPNDRFSAERPEGSISTLTIQRTEQRDSAMYRCASSTRELINEAFFGQGTRLTVV.

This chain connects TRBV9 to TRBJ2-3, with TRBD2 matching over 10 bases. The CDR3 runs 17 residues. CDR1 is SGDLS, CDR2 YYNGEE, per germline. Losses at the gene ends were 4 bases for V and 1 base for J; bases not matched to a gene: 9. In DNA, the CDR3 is TGTGCCAGCAGCTCCTCTAGCGGGGGTCACCGCACAGATACGCAGTATTTT. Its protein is CASSSSSGGHRTDTQYF. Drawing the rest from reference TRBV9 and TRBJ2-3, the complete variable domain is DSGVTQTPKHLITATGQRVTLRCSPRSGDLSVYWYQQSLDQGLQFLIQYYNGEERAKGNILERFSAQQFPDLHSELNLSSLELGDSALYFCASSSSSGGHRTDTQYFGPGTRLTVL.

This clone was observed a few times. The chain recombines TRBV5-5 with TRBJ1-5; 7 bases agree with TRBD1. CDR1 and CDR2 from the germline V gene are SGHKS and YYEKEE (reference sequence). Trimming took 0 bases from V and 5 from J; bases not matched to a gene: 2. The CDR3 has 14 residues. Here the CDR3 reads CASSLEGAHQPQHF. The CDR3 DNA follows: TGTGCCAGCAGCTTGGAGGGGGCCCATCAGCCCCAGCATTTT.